The 2 T cell receptor beta chains given below trace back to one sample, sequenced in a study of identical twins. Using its own MiXCR run on the 5' RACE reads, TCRdb lists one record per CDR3 protein. The repertoire includes a few hundred thousand distinct CDR3 sequences, 9% of them detected once, and roughly 8.9% sits in the top ten. What was sequenced was naive T cells sorted from blood. These receptors were obtained from a woman between 45 and 65 years old in good health.

The gene calls are TRBV21-1 and TRBJ2-3. TRBV21-1 is a documented pseudogene. The CDR3 runs to 17 residues. CDR3 DNA sequence: TGTGCCAGCAGATCAAACCTTCCCTGTTATGGCACAGATACGCAGTATTTT. This encodes CASRSNLPCYGTDTQYF.

This sequence joins TRBV7-6 and TRBJ1-1; no firm D call. Germline V gives CDR1 SGHVS, CDR2 FNYEAQ. This CDR3 has 14 residues. Trimming removed 3 bases at V and 3 bases at J, with 11 bases between. This chain's CDR3 is CASSFGNRDTEAFF. The CDR3 DNA reads as TGTGCCAGCAGCTTTGGGAATAGGGACACTGAAGCTTTCTTT.